This entry lists 12 T cell receptor beta chains sequenced from one sample in a study of persistence of HIV-infected CD4 T cells. This was the immunoSEQ version 4 assay in survey mode. Sequencing used immunoSEQ multiplex PCR; TCRdb keeps in-frame clones, though not all of them. The top ten hold 1.4% of the sample, which has some 30,000 clones, roughly three quarters seen once. No antigen has been identified for these receptors. Overlapping HIV-1 Gag 15-mer peptides at 1 ug per peptide per mL were used. CD4+ T cells upregulating both CD40 ligand and CD69 were sorted as responding cells. The sample in question was CD4+ T cells sorted from PBMCs after approximately 19-hour stimulation, obtained from a patient who received antiretroviral therapy. The receptors originated from an adult man with HIV who was CMV-seropositive.

This clone was seen a handful of times. In nucleotides, the CDR3 is TGTGCCAGTAGTCGGGACAGCTTGGGCAATCAGCCCCAGCATTTT. Translating gives CASSRDSLGNQPQHF. The rearrangement uses TRBV19 and TRBJ1-5; 7 bases map to TRBD1. CDR1 is LNHDA and CDR2 is SQIVND in the germline V gene (reference sequence). The ends lost 5 bases at V and 2 bases at J; junction bases unmatched: 6. The CDR3 extends over 15 amino acids.

The rearrangement joins TRBV20-1 to TRBJ2-1; D may be TRBD1 or TRBD2 (5 bases each). This CDR3 has 11 residues. Between the trimmed V and J ends, which lost 5 bases and 10 bases, there was a span of 12 bases. Looked up from germline, CDR1 is DFQATT and CDR2 is SNEGSKA (reference sequence). The CDR3 DNA reads TGCAGTGCTTGGGGGAGTTTAGAGCAGTTCTTC. This encodes CSAWGSLEQFF.

This chain links TRBV27 with TRBJ2-7; D call uncertain. Germline V lookup: CDR1 MNHEY, CDR2 SMNVEV (reference sequence). V was shortened by 4 bases and J by 4 bases, with 11 bases between the two germline ends. This CDR3 spans 13 amino acids. The CDR3 is CASSSYPGYEQYF. DNA of the CDR3: TGTGCCAGCAGTTCATACCCCGGGTACGAGCAGTACTTC.

This rearrangement joins TRBV11-2 to TRBJ2-1; TRBD1 aligns across 7 bases. Germline CDR1 reads SGHAT; CDR2 reads FQNNGV. CDR3 length: 15 amino acids. The junction had 6 bases not matched to a gene; V was cut back by 1 base and J by 6 bases. CDR3 nucleotides: TGTGCCAGCAGCTTAGTGACAGGGTACCCCAATGAGCAGTTCTTC. Amino acids: CASSLVTGYPNEQFF.

In this sample, this clone turned up once. The rearrangement uses TRBV18 and TRBJ1-4, with 7 bases fitting TRBD1. Germline V gives CDR1 KGHSH, CDR2 LQKENI. This CDR3 is built from 15 residues. J was trimmed by 4 bases and V by 3 bases; bases with no gene match: 5. The CDR3 sequence: CASSPSGTVNEKLFF. DNA of the CDR3: TGTGCCAGCTCACCTTCCGGGACAGTTAATGAAAAACTGTTTTTT.

The chain has TRBV7-9 and TRBJ2-7; no definite D call. The V gene's germline CDR1 is SEHNR and CDR2 FQNEAQ (reference sequence). The CDR3 runs to 14 residues. V gave up 3 bases and J gave up 2 bases, with 11 bases separating them. The CDR3, as DNA: TGTGCCAGCAGCTTCCCCAGTGGAACCTACGAGCAGTACTTC. Translation gives CASSFPSGTYEQYF.

By sample share, this clone is medium-sized. The genes are TRBV27 and TRBJ1-1; D remains ambiguous. V lost 3 bases and J lost 1, with 6 bases in between. The CDR3 sequence is 13 residues long. Germline CDR1 is MNHEY and CDR2 is SMNVEV (reference sequence). The CDR3 loop is CASSFRRNTEAFF. CDR3 DNA: TGTGCCAGCAGTTTTAGAAGGAACACTGAAGCTTTCTTT.

This clone has a single count. This chain connects TRBV7-9 to TRBJ2-2, with D perhaps TRBD1 (6 bases). This CDR3 has 13 amino acids. Germline CDR1 is SEHNR and CDR2 is FQNEAQ (reference sequence). The V end was cut by 1 base, the J end by 7 bases, with 7 bases between. The CDR3 here is CASSLEGVGELFF. CDR3 nucleotide sequence: TGTGCCAGCAGCTTAGAGGGGGTCGGGGAGCTGTTTTTT.

This clone was counted only a few times. The V and J genes are TRBV5-5 and TRBJ1-5; unclear D gene. The CDR3 is 14 residues long. V lost 1 base, J lost 11 bases, and 16 bases lay in between. Looked up from germline, CDR1 is SGHKS and CDR2 is YYEKEE (reference sequence). The chain's CDR3 is CASSLSQSVVTQHF. CDR3 sequence (DNA): TGTGCCAGCAGCTTGAGTCAGTCGGTTGTGACCCAGCATTTT.

A word on this clone: This sample also contains other DNA sequences that code for the same CDR3. The chain is built from TRBV28 and TRBJ2-7, with D uncertain. Per germline, CDR1 MDHEN and CDR2 SYDVKM. Trimming stripped 2 bases from V and 3 bases from J, with 5 bases between. The CDR3 spans 12 residues. This chain's CDR3 is CASSLEGYEQYF. The CDR3, as DNA: TGTGCCAGCAGTTTAGAAGGCTACGAGCAGTACTTC.

The V call is TRBV7-2, the J call TRBJ1-1; possible D gene TRBD1, 5 bases. V was pared by 1 base and J by 8 bases, with 11 bases between. The CDR3 extends over 13 amino acids. The germline CDR1 and CDR2 sequences are SGHTA and FQGNSA. The CDR3: CASSLVSTEEAFF. CDR3 DNA sequence: TGTGCCAGCAGCTTAGTATCGACAGAAGAAGCTTTCTTT.

The chain combines TRBV6-6 with TRBJ1-5, with D perhaps matching TRBD1 (5 bases). This CDR3 comprises 14 residues. The germline gives CDR1 MNHNY, CDR2 SVGAGI (reference sequence). Trimming pared 5 bases from V and 7 bases from J, leaving 15 bases between. The CDR3 bases are TGTGCCAGCAGTCCCCGGGGCCATATGCAGCCCCAGCATTTT. Translated: CASSPRGHMQPQHF.